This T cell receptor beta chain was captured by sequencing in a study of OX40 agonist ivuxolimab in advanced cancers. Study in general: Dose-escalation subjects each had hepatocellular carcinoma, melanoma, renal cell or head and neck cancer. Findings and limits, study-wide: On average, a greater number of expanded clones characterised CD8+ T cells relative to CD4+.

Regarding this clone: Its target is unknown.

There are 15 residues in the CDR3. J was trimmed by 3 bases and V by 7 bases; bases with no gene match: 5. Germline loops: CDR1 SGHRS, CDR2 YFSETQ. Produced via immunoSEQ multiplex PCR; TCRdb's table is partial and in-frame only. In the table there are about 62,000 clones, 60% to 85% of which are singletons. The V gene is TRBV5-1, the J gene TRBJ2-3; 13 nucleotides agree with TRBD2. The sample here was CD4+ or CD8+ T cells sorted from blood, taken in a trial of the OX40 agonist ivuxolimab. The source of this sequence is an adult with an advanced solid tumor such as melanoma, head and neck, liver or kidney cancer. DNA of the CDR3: TGCGCCAGCTCCGGACTAGCGGGGGAAACAGATACGCAGTATTTT. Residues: CASSGLAGETDTQYF.